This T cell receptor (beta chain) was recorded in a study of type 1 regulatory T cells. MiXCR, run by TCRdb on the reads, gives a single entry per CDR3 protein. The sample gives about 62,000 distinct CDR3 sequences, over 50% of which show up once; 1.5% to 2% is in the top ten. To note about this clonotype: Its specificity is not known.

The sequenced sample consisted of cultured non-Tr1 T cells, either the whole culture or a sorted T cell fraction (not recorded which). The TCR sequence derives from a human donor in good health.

The CDR3 coding sequence is TGTGCCAGCAGTGAAGCGCTTCGGTTATTGGGGTACTTC. This encodes CASSEALRLLGYF. This sequence joins TRBV6-1 and TRBJ2-7; D gene uncertain. The CDR3 loop spans 13 amino acids. CDR1 MNHNS and CDR2 SASEGT come from the germline V gene. Trimming took off 0 bases at V and 12 bases at J, with 15 bases between the two ends.